This note documents a single TCR beta chain sequence. This sample was taken from a study of blood T cell repertoires in COVID-19. Study-level background: Both acute and convalescent COVID-19 samples were obtained from the United States, Italy and Spain. Sample material is recorded as cDNA or gDNA derived from T cells, B-cell-depleted T cells, or PBMCs.

J was trimmed by 6 bases and V by 2 bases; bases with no gene match: 11. The CDR3 totals 16 residues. The germline V gene encodes CDR1 SGDLS and CDR2 YYNGEE. The authors' processing: Estimated nucleated cell counts came from reference gene primer amplification. Sequenced by immunoSEQ multiplex PCR; TCRdb stores in-frame clones only, minus some. V, J and clone size are those of that table, while D and trimming were read from the DNA. The sample contains some 45,000 clones, 85% to 90% of which appear only once. The sample taken for sequencing was peripheral blood. The rearrangement joins TRBV9 to TRBJ2-7; 10 nucleotides match TRBD1. The receptor was derived from a man in his 70s with acute or convalescent COVID-19. The CDR3 loop is CASSVAGTGAKSEQYF. For the CDR3, the DNA is TGTGCCAGCAGCGTCGCCGGGACAGGGGCCAAGAGCGAGCAGTACTTC.